This T cell receptor (beta chain) appears in the sequencing data of a study of identifying expanded T cells in peripheral blood. The CDR3 has 16 amino acids. J gave up 5 bases and V 2 bases, and 7 bases lay outside the gene matches. CDR1 and CDR2 from the germline V gene are SQVTM and ANQGSEA. General study findings and limits: Roughly 2-week clone count variance significantly increased as total template count grew. Differentially abundant clones: roughly 1.2 between replicates, around 16 at about 13 days, 18 to 20 at four.

Regarding this clone: Its target is unknown.

TCRdb's copy holds only in-frame clones and misses some; the assay was immunoSEQ multiplex PCR. This repertoire shows around 120,000 clones, roughly 91% found once; its top ten account for around 17%. During the collection period, no donor immune events like infections were recorded. The J gene is TRBJ2-1, the V gene TRBV29-1, with 12 bases fitting TRBD2. The clonotype originates from a person aged 18-70 years in good health. The sequencing sample was made of blood. The CDR3 DNA reads TGCAGCGTTGAATTCAGACTAGCGGGGGCACACAATGAGCAGTTCTTC. Translated, it gives CSVEFRLAGAHNEQFF.